The clone carrying this T cell receptor beta chain was recorded a few times. This sample stems from a study of naive and memory T cell subsets. Both TRBC1 and TRBC2 were covered by a beta constant-region primer of two equimolar oligonucleotides. The ligated cDNA underwent four PCR rounds using SP2 and nested alpha and beta constant-region primers. TCRdb re-called the UMI-ligation and nested PCR reads with MiXCR, one entry per CDR3 protein. The sample comprises about 120,000 distinct CDR3 sequences, roughly 36% of which are singletons, and approximately 0.9% rests with the top ten. The germline CDR1 and CDR2 sequences are MDHEN and SYDVKM. After removal of 3 bases from V and 4 bases from J, the junction contained 10 bases not matched to a gene. The CDR3 runs to 17 residues. After the first PCR, alpha and beta chain libraries were processed separately. Cells stained for CD3, CD4, CD8, CD45RA and CD27 were sorted into four subsets.

The sample was central memory CD4+ T cells from blood. The chain recombines TRBV28 with TRBJ2-1, with TRBD2 matching over 9 bases. The sequence derives from a human donor in good health. CDR3 in amino acids: CASSFSSGERRYNEQFF. The CDR3 nucleotides are TGTGCCAGCAGTTTCTCTAGCGGGGAAAGGAGATACAATGAGCAGTTCTTC.